A single sample gave rise to the 29 T cell receptor beta chains below, sequenced in a study of Ad26.COV2.S vaccination and SARS-CoV-2 variants. The treatment denotes: over 15 received Ad26.COV2.S at low or high dose, single or two shots; roughly five received placebo; per-sample allocation not given. Each sample was drawn 63 days after the first injection (of vaccine or placebo). The method was immunoSEQ multiplex PCR; TCRdb's version includes in-frame clones alone and lacks a portion of them. The sample consists of 300,000 to 350,000 clones, about 85% of them appearing once. The sequenced sample was peripheral blood, obtained in a trial of Ad26.COV2.S vaccine versus placebo. Source of these receptors: a person aged 18 to 65 who received the Ad26.COV2.S COVID-19 vaccine or a placebo.

DNA for the CDR3: TGCGCCAGCAGCTTGGGGACAGGATTCCCCGGGGAGCTGTTTTTT. Protein product: CASSLGTGFPGELFF. This chain connects TRBV5-1 to TRBJ2-2, with 7 positions matching TRBD1. The J segment lost 6 bases and the V segment lost 0 bases, leaving 5 bases of the junction unmatched. Looked up from germline, CDR1 is SGHRS and CDR2 is YFSETQ. This CDR3 is 15 amino acids long.

This chain links TRBV27 with TRBJ2-1; weak D call: TRBD1 (5 bases). This CDR3 contains 13 residues. Germline-derived CDR1 and CDR2 are MNHEY and SMNVEV (reference sequence). The V end lost 7 bases, the J end lost 3 bases, and 10 bases lay between the germline ends. In DNA, the CDR3 is TGTGCCAGCAATACCAGGGACTACAATGAGCAGTTCTTC. Amino acids: CASNTRDYNEQFF.

The rearrangement links TRBV29-1 to TRBJ2-3; 9 bases match TRBD2. The CDR3 runs to 16 residues. The junction had 10 bases not matched to a gene; V was cut back by 1 base and J by 5 bases. CDR1 is SQVTM and CDR2 is ANQGSEA in the germline V gene. CDR3 amino acids: CSVEVLKRGAGDTQYF. CDR3 sequence (DNA): TGCAGCGTTGAAGTCCTCAAGCGGGGGGCGGGAGATACGCAGTATTTT.

The chain joins TRBV9 to TRBJ2-1; D call uncertain. Germline CDR1 reads SGDLS; CDR2 reads YYNGEE. V was cut by 3 bases and J by 9 bases, with 19 bases left in between. This CDR3 contains 15 residues. DNA of the CDR3: TGTGCCAGCAGCGAGCAGGTCCACCCCGACGGTGAGCAGTTCTTC. Its translation: CASSEQVHPDGEQFF. The whole variable domain, filled in from reference TRBV9 and TRBJ2-1, reads DSGVTQTPKHLITATGQRVTLRCSPRSGDLSVYWYQQSLDQGLQFLIQYYNGEERAKGNILERFSAQQFPDLHSELNLSSLELGDSALYFCASSEQVHPDGEQFFGPGTRLTVL.

The chain recombines TRBV6-5 with TRBJ2-5, with 9 bases fitting TRBD1. The germline V gene encodes CDR1 MNHEY and CDR2 SVGAGI. With V trimmed by 6 bases and J by 4 bases, 9 bases remained unmatched. This CDR3 has 15 amino acids. The CDR3 here is CASSPGTGSGETQYF. CDR3 nucleotide sequence: TGTGCCAGCAGCCCCGGGACAGGGTCGGGAGAGACCCAGTACTTC.

The V gene is TRBV24-1, the J gene TRBJ2-7, with 10 bases that match TRBD1. Unmatched junction bases numbered 5, after V lost 4 bases and J lost 3 bases. CDR1 and CDR2 from the germline V gene are KGHDR and SFDVKD. The CDR3 sequence is 15 residues long. CDR3 sequence: CATSDPRTGGYEQYF. As DNA, the CDR3 is TGTGCCACCAGTGACCCACGGACAGGGGGCTACGAGCAGTACTTC.

The chain employs TRBV19 and TRBJ1-2, with unresolved D. The CDR3 length is 11 residues. Germline V lookup: CDR1 LNHDA, CDR2 SQIVND (reference sequence). Trimming stripped 4 bases from V and 6 bases from J, with 6 bases between. The DNA of the CDR3 is TGTGCCAGTAGTACCCTCGATGGCTACACCTTC. Translated, it gives CASSTLDGYTF.

The chain links TRBV5-1 to TRBJ2-7; D not certain. CDR1 and CDR2 (germline): SGHRS, YFSETQ. Trimming took 3 bases from V and 7 from J, leaving 11 bases between them. CDR3 length: 12 amino acids. The CDR3 loop reads CASSSGSFEQYF. The CDR3 nucleotides read TGCGCCAGCAGCTCCGGTAGCTTTGAGCAGTACTTC.

This clone has more than one count but fewer than ten. The chain joins TRBV5-1 to TRBJ1-4; TRBD1 matches 8 bases. Germline CDR1 reads SGHRS; CDR2 reads YFSETQ. V shed 3 bases and J 4 bases; nucleotides not matched to a gene: 2. The length of the CDR3 is 14 residues. Written as DNA, the CDR3 is TGCGCCAGCAGCTCGGGACAGGTTAATGAAAAACTGTTTTTT. Protein product: CASSSGQVNEKLFF. The full variable domain, completed using reference TRBV5-1 and TRBJ1-4, is KAGVTQTPRYLIKTRGQQVTLSCSPISGHRSVSWYQQTPGQGLQFLFEYFSETQRNKGNFPGRFSGRQFSNSRSEMNVSTLELGDSALYLCASSSGQVNEKLFFGSGTQLSVL.

The chain uses TRBV2 and TRBJ1-3; 9 positions match TRBD1. CDR3 length: 15 amino acids. Losses at the gene ends were 5 bases for V and 0 bases for J; bases not matched to a gene: 2. Germline V gene lookup returns CDR1 SNHLY and CDR2 FYNNEI. CDR3 nucleotides: TGTGCCAGCAGTAGGGACAGGGCCTCTGGAAACACCATATATTTT. It codes for CASSRDRASGNTIYF.

The V and J genes are TRBV4-2 and TRBJ1-5, with D possibly TRBD1 on 5 matching bases. The germline CDR1 and CDR2 sequences are LGHNA and YNFKEQ. The CDR3 is 17 amino acids. Trimming stripped 0 bases from V and 0 bases from J, with 12 bases between. The CDR3: CASSQDGAGHSNQPQHF. The CDR3 DNA is TGTGCCAGCAGCCAAGATGGGGCAGGACATAGCAATCAGCCCCAGCATTTT.

This clone was counted a few times. The V call is TRBV4-2, the J call TRBJ1-4; D unclear. This CDR3 spans 19 amino acids. Germline V CDR1 and CDR2: LGHNA, YNFKEQ. The germline V and J ends were trimmed by 2 bases and 3 bases, with 22 bases remaining between them. The DNA for the CDR3 is TGTGCCAGCAGCCAAAACCCGGCGGGGTCGGGTTGGTCTAATGAAAAACTGTTTTTT. It encodes CASSQNPAGSGWSNEKLFF.

The chain joins TRBV5-4 to TRBJ2-1; TRBD2 agrees at 9 bases. This CDR3 has 13 amino acids. The junction had 4 bases not matched to a gene; V was cut back by 3 bases and J by 9 bases. Germline CDR1 reads SGHNT; CDR2 reads YYREEE (reference sequence). The CDR3 nucleotides are TGTGCCAGCAGCTGGACTAGCGTAGGTGAGCAGTTCTTC. Protein product: CASSWTSVGEQFF.

The V and J genes are TRBV11-2 and TRBJ1-5, with D uncertain. This CDR3 has 17 amino acids. V was shortened by 5 bases and J by 3 bases, with 20 bases between the two germline ends. In germline, CDR1 is SGHAT, CDR2 FQNNGV. CDR3 protein: CASSPSASGRDNQPQHF. CDR3 bases: TGTGCCAGCAGCCCTAGCGCCTCGGGGAGGGACAATCAGCCCCAGCATTTT.

The rearrangement links TRBV7-2 to TRBJ1-5; D is unresolved. Germline CDR1 SGHTA, CDR2 FQGNSA. V lost 5 bases and J 5 bases, leaving 13 bases between the germline ends. This CDR3 has 14 residues. The CDR3: CASSQASPYQPQHF. The CDR3 nucleotides are TGTGCCAGCAGCCAGGCCAGCCCCTATCAGCCCCAGCATTTT.

The chain is built from TRBV5-1 and TRBJ1-1; D may be TRBD1 (6 bases). The germline V gene encodes CDR1 SGHRS and CDR2 YFSETQ. This CDR3 is built from 14 residues. Trimming stripped 4 bases from V and 1 base from J, with 11 bases between. The CDR3 region is CASSGGQPNTEAFF. CDR3 in DNA: TGCGCCAGCAGCGGGGGGCAGCCGAACACTGAAGCTTTCTTT.

About this clone itself: One end of the junction fails to match germline, which may point to a read error. The chain uses TRBV7-7 and TRBJ2-3; 8 nucleotides align to TRBD2. The length of the CDR3 is 17 residues. Germline V gives CDR1 SSHAT, CDR2 FNYEAQ (reference sequence). CDR3 sequence reads: CASSSARGAGGTDTQYF. CDR3 in DNA: TGTGCTAGCAGCTCCGCACGGGGAGCGGGGGGCACAGATACGCAGTATTTT.

The rearrangement uses TRBV12-3 or TRBV12-4 and TRBJ2-5; D is undetermined. The CDR3 spans 13 residues. Between the trimmed V and J ends, which lost 1 base and 5 bases, there was a span of 8 bases. Written as DNA, the CDR3 is TGTGCCAGCAGTTTAGACAGCTGGGAGACCCAGTACTTC. It yields the protein CASSLDSWETQYF.

This clone has only one observation. This chain uses TRBV5-6 with TRBJ1-2, with no clear D. The V and J ends lost 4 bases and 4 bases respectively, with 14 bases between them. This CDR3 has 14 residues. The germline gives CDR1 SGHDT, CDR2 YYEEEE. The CDR3 reads CASSEGYLGYGYTF. Written as DNA, the CDR3 is TGTGCCAGCAGCGAGGGATACCTTGGCTATGGCTACACCTTC.

This chain uses TRBV7-3 with TRBJ1-1; unclear D gene. V was shortened by 4 bases and J by 2 bases, with 8 bases between the two germline ends. The germline V gene encodes CDR1 SGHTA and CDR2 FQGTGA. There are 13 residues in the CDR3. CDR3 region: CASSSQVNTEAFF. Here the CDR3 DNA reads TGTGCCAGCAGCTCCCAGGTTAACACTGAAGCTTTCTTT. Filled out from reference TRBV7-3 and TRBJ1-1, the complete variable domain reads GAGVSQTPSNKVTEKGKYVELRCDPISGHTALYWYRQSLGQGPEFLIYFQGTGAADDSGLPNDRFFAVRPEGSVSTLKIQRTERGDSAVYLCASSSQVNTEAFFGQGTRLTVV.

CDR3: CASSQRLGGNQPQHF. CDR3 DNA sequence: TGTGCCAGCAGCCAGAGACTCGGAGGCAATCAGCCCCAGCATTTT. The chain combines TRBV3-1 (or the pseudogene TRBV3-2) with TRBJ1-5; unclear D gene. The CDR3 sequence is 15 residues long. From germline, CDR1 is LGHDT and CDR2 YNNKEL (reference sequence). V dropped 3 bases and J dropped 2 bases, with 11 bases sitting between them.

This clone was seen only once. The chain recombines TRBV9 with TRBJ1-2, with 9 nucleotides matching TRBD1. CDR3 size: 14 residues. Trimming removed 4 bases from V and 6 bases from J; junction bases left unmatched: 7. Germline V gene sequence: CDR1 SGDLS, CDR2 YYNGEE. CDR3 sequence (DNA): TGTGCCAGCAGCCCCCAGGGACAGGGCGATGGCTACACCTTC. Translation gives CASSPQGQGDGYTF.

The CDR3 region has the DNA TGCGCCAGCAGCTTTACTAGCGGGGGGGCCTATGAGCAGTTCTTC. Translating it yields CASSFTSGGAYEQFF. V gene TRBV5-1 combines with J gene TRBJ2-1; 13 bases align to TRBD2. With 2 bases clipped from V and 8 bases from J, the junction kept 4 bases outside the gene matches. Germline V gene data show CDR1 as SGHRS and CDR2 as YFSETQ. CDR3 size: 15 residues.

V is TRBV9 and J is TRBJ2-6, with 7 bases matching TRBD1. Germline assignment: CDR1 SGDLS and CDR2 YYNGEE. The CDR3 is 17 residues long. J lost 0 bases, V lost 3 bases, and 6 bases had no gene match. CDR3: CASSGRDSYSGANVLTF. CDR3 bases: TGTGCCAGCAGCGGACGGGACAGTTACTCTGGGGCCAACGTCCTGACTTTC.

The chain joins TRBV27 to TRBJ1-4, with D unclear. Germline V gene data show CDR1 as MNHEY and CDR2 as SMNVEV (reference sequence). Trimming took off 8 bases at V and 4 bases at J, with 8 bases between the two ends. The CDR3 runs to 12 residues. CDR3 nucleotide sequence: TGTGCCAGCGGCTGGAGTAATGAAAAACTGTTTTTT. Protein sequence: CASGWSNEKLFF.

The chain employs TRBV6-1 and TRBJ1-6, with unresolved D. The V and J ends lost 3 bases and 9 bases respectively, with 15 bases between them. The CDR3 is 15 amino acids. Per germline, CDR1 MNHNS and CDR2 SASEGT. The CDR3 DNA reads as TGTGCCAGCAGTGACGGTGGACGAGGAAGTTCACCCCTCCACTTT. Its translation is CASSDGGRGSSPLHF.

This clone was counted only a few times. J is TRBJ1-2 and V is TRBV7-2; D call uncertain. The CDR3 sequence is 13 residues long. V gave up 1 base and J gave up 8 bases, with 11 bases separating them. Germline V gives CDR1 SGHTA, CDR2 FQGNSA. This CDR3 reads CASSLEAGLGYTF. CDR3 DNA: TGTGCCAGCAGCTTAGAGGCGGGCTTAGGCTACACCTTC.

The gene calls are TRBV18 and TRBJ2-3; D is unclear. The CDR3 is made up of 13 amino acids. Trimming left V 3 bases short and J 4 bases short, with 8 bases between. CDR1 and CDR2 (germline): KGHSH, LQKENI. The CDR3 protein is CASSPAAPDTQYF. CDR3 DNA: TGTGCCAGCTCACCTGCCGCACCAGATACGCAGTATTTT. Using reference TRBV18 and TRBJ2-3 for the parts outside the CDR3, the full variable domain is NAGVMQNPRHLVRRRGQEARLRCSPMKGHSHVYWYRQLPEEGLKFMVYLQKENIIDESGMPKERFSAEFPKEGPSILRIQQVVRGDSAAYFCASSPAAPDTQYFGPGTRLTVL.

The chain employs TRBV5-1 and TRBJ2-3; TRBD2 is a possible D gene (6 bases). V lost 2 bases to trimming and J lost 3 bases, with 19 bases between them. Germline CDR1 is SGHRS and CDR2 is YFSETQ. This CDR3 has 17 residues. CDR3 loop: CASSFAPGDWRTDTQYF. The CDR3 DNA is TGCGCCAGCAGCTTCGCCCCGGGAGACTGGCGGACAGATACGCAGTATTTT.